This T cell receptor (beta chain) was obtained from a study of T cells in women clearing cervical HPV infection. The CDR3 loop spans 11 amino acids. V was cut by 3 bases and J by 3 bases, with 5 bases left in between. The germline V gene has CDR1 DFQATT and CDR2 SNEGSKA (reference sequence). The study's findings and limits: Associations may precede or follow infection; HPV-specific or memory T cells were not isolated.

Libraries were prepared by immunoSEQ multiplex PCR; TCRdb keeps only in-frame clonotypes and omits some of them. The sample totals some 23,000 clones. As regards this clone: Its antigen is unknown. The CDR3 is cut off 3 residues early in the read; its end comes from the germline J gene.

Sequences were obtained from blood buffy coat. The rearrangement joins TRBV20-1 to TRBJ1-1; D unresolved. The sequence came from a woman aged 18 to 75 with a cervical HPV16 infection that either progressed to CIN3+ or cleared (not recorded which). The CDR3: CSARSHTEAFF. The sequenced CDR3 bases are TGCAGTGCTAGGAGCCACACTGAA.